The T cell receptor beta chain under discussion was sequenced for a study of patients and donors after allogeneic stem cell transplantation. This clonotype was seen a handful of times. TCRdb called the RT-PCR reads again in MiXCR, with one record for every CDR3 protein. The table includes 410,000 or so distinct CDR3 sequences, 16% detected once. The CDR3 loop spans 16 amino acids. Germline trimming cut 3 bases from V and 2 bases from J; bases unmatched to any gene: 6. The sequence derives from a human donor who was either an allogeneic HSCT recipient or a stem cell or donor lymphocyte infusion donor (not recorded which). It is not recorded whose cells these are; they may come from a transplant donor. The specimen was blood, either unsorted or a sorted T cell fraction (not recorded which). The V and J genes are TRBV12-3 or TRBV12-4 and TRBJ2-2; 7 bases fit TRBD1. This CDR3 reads CASSFLKGANTGELFF. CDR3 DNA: TGTGCCAGCAGTTTTCTTAAGGGGGCAAACACCGGGGAGCTGTTTTTT.